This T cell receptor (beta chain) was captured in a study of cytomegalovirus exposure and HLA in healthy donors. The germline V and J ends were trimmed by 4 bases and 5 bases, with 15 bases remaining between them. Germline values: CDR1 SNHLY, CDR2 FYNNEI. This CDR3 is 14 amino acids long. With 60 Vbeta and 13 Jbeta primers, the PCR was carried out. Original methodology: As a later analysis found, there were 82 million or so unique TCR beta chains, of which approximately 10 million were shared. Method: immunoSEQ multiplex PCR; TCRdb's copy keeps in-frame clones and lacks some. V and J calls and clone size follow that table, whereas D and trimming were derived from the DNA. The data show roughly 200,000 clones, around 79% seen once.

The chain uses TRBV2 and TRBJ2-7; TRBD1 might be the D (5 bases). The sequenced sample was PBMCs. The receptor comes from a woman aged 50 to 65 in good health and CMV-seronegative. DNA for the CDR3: TGTGCCAGCAGTGTCTACCAGGGCTTAAACGAGCAGTACTTC. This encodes CASSVYQGLNEQYF.